Following are 7 T cell receptor beta chains from one sample sequenced in a study of CD8+ T cells in alopecia areata. RNA was isolated and reverse transcribed to cDNA, the sequencing template. Libraries were prepared by immunoSEQ multiplex PCR; TCRdb keeps only in-frame clonotypes and omits some of them. The sample shows about 180,000 clones, just over 65% of them seen only once. Sequencing was performed on CD8+ T cells sorted from blood, taken at week 0. These receptors were collected from a human donor with alopecia areata.

The J gene is TRBJ2-7, the V gene TRBV30, with D possibly matching TRBD2 (6 bases). The V gene lost 0 bases and the J gene lost 2 bases, with 14 bases spanning the gap. This CDR3 has 15 amino acids. Germline CDR1 is GTSNPN and CDR2 is SVGIG (reference sequence). CDR3 coding DNA: TGTGCCTGGAGTGTACGGAGGGAGGTCACCTACGAGCAGTACTTC. This translates into CAWSVRREVTYEQYF.

This rearrangement joins TRBV9 to TRBJ1-2; perhaps TRBD1 as D (5 bases). Germline V gene data show CDR1 as SGDLS and CDR2 as YYNGEE. The CDR3 loop spans 12 amino acids. Trimming took 3 bases from V and 5 from J, leaving 8 bases between them. The chain's CDR3 is CASSAGMYGYTF. CDR3 coding DNA: TGTGCCAGCAGCGCAGGGATGTATGGCTACACCTTC.

The chain joins TRBV27 to TRBJ2-5, with D tentatively TRBD2 (5 bases). The CDR3 has 13 residues. Trimming shortened V by 11 bases and J by 9 bases, and 22 bases separated the two germline ends. CDR1 MNHEY and CDR2 SMNVEV come from the germline V gene (reference sequence). In DNA form, the CDR3 reads TGTGCCGTCTACCCCAGGATCGGGGTTCCCCAGTACTTC. It translates to CAVYPRIGVPQYF.

This clone turned up a few times. J is TRBJ1-5 and V is TRBV10-3; perhaps TRBD1 as D (5 bases). V was cut by 6 bases and J by 0 bases, with 9 bases left in between. Germline values: CDR1 ENHRY, CDR2 SYGVKD. This CDR3 comprises 14 residues. DNA for the CDR3: TGTGCCATCAGACCCGACAGTAGCAATCAGCCCCAGCATTTT. The encoded protein is CAIRPDSSNQPQHF.

The CDR3 DNA reads as TGTGCCAGCAGCACTAGCGGGGGGAGAACACCCGGGGAGCTGTTTTTT. It codes for CASSTSGGRTPGELFF. V gene TRBV9 combines with J gene TRBJ2-2; 12 positions match TRBD2. CDR3 size: 16 residues. Looked up from germline, CDR1 is SGDLS and CDR2 is YYNGEE. The V and J ends lost 4 bases and 6 bases, in that order; junction bases with no gene match: 7.

CDR3 sequence: CAWSVLTYNQETQYF. CDR3 nucleotides: TGTGCCTGGAGTGTACTCACCTACAATCAAGAGACCCAGTACTTC. This chain joins TRBV30 and TRBJ2-5; D is undetermined. V was shortened by 0 bases and J by 2 bases, with 13 bases between the two germline ends. The germline gives CDR1 GTSNPN, CDR2 SVGIG (reference sequence). The CDR3 runs to 15 residues.

The J gene is TRBJ1-1, the V gene TRBV30; D is unresolved. V was trimmed by 0 bases and J by 3 bases, leaving 8 bases between them. This CDR3 has 13 residues. CDR1 is GTSNPN and CDR2 is SVGIG in the germline V gene (reference sequence). This chain's CDR3 is CAWSVLADTEAFF. CDR3 sequence (DNA): TGTGCCTGGAGTGTCCTCGCAGACACTGAAGCTTTCTTT.